This TCR beta chain was recorded in a study of T-cell reconstitution after alpha-beta-depleted transplantation in children. Details on this clonotype: Its antigen is not identified.

Preparation of the TCRbeta library used unique molecular identifiers. One entry per CDR3 protein results from TCRdb running MiXCR on the PCR reads. The data contain about 870,000 distinct CDR3 sequences, 15% to 20% of them seen just once; the ten biggest clones take up about 5%. Broader study findings: Several hundred graft clones that had expanded were reportedly the source of alpha-beta T cells about two months after transplant. T-cell counts and diversity at one year post-transplant came mainly from newly produced T cells. Some patients owed their high day-60 TCRbeta diversity to surviving recipient T cells and thymic progenitors.

V shed 0 bases and J shed 4 bases, with 19 bases lying between them. This CDR3 region has 17 residues. CDR1 and CDR2 from the germline V gene are SGHRS and YFSETQ. The sequence was collected from a male patient between 5 and 17 years old who had a stem cell transplant for acute lymphoblastic leukemia, so the T cells may come from the graft donor. This chain joins TRBV5-1 and TRBJ1-1, with no clear D. The material was PBMCs, mostly from graft donor cells, obtained 360 days after TCRalphabeta/CD19-depleted stem cell transplant. Here the CDR3 DNA reads TGCGCCAGCAGCTTGGATTCAGGCCCTCGACTCCCCACTGAAGCTTTCTTT. It codes for CASSLDSGPRLPTEAFF.